What follows is one T cell receptor (beta chain) and its context. The record originates from a study of response to subunit inactivated influenza vaccine. Trimming took off 5 bases at V and 4 bases at J, with 14 bases between the two ends. There are 14 residues in the CDR3. Germline loops: CDR1 SGHTA, CDR2 FQGNSA. Using its own MiXCR run on the RT-PCR reads, TCRdb lists one record per CDR3 protein. The table shows hundreds of thousands of distinct CDR3 sequences, with around 15% occurring only once. The specimen comprised PBMCs from blood, sampled 14 to 15 days before vaccination. The chain is built from TRBV7-2 and TRBJ1-2; maybe TRBD1 (6 bases). This TCR was sampled from a man aged 45-65 years who received an inactivated influenza vaccine. The CDR3 coding sequence is TGTGCCAGCAGCAGCCAACAGGGTTCCTATGGCTACACCTTC. It codes for CASSSQQGSYGYTF.